This T cell receptor beta chain came from a study of shared clonotypes between healthy human individuals. Naive CD8 populations comprised CD45RO-negative cells positively selected for CCR7, excluding terminally differentiated effector memory CD45RA+ cells. The method was immunoSEQ multiplex PCR; TCRdb's version includes in-frame clones alone and lacks a portion of them. The sample includes some 2.1 million clones, just under 95% of them seen just once. This receptor was obtained from a man between 18 and 35 years old in good health. Sample: naive CD8+ T cells sorted from blood.

CDR3 amino acids: CSAETGGYEQYF. The CDR3 DNA follows: TGCAGCGCCGAGACAGGGGGCTACGAGCAGTACTTC. The rearrangement links TRBV29-1 to TRBJ2-5, with 9 nucleotides matching TRBD1. The end of the DNA aligns better with TRBJ2-7, so the J call may be wrong. The CDR3 runs 12 residues. The germline V gene has CDR1 SQVTM and CDR2 ANQGSEA.